Below, one T cell receptor (beta chain) is given with its context. The antigen is unknown. The sample carries other DNA sequences with the same CDR3. The record originates from a study of T cell responses to AZD1222 COVID-19 vaccine. Whole-study results and caveats: Females outnumbered males among donors, who were mostly white British; clonal diversity was possibly underestimated. At study baseline, merely six AZD1222 recipients were seropositive. Scientists sampled the repertoires only once the peak T cell response had passed.

The length of the CDR3 is 13 residues. Trimming left V 5 bases short and J 2 bases short, with 9 bases between. Using immunoSEQ multiplex PCR, the repertoire was profiled, and TCRdb retains in-frame clones only, with some absent. The table shows approximately 180,000 clones, with 88% occurring only once. The sequencing here drew on peripheral blood, taken 28 days after the second AZD1222 dose. The sequence was obtained from an adult who received the AZD1222 COVID-19 vaccine. This rearrangement joins TRBV12-3 or TRBV12-4 to TRBJ1-2; TRBD1 might be the D (5 bases). In nucleotides, the CDR3 is TGTGCCAGCAGTGCCCAGGGAAACTATGGCTACACCTTC. Protein sequence: CASSAQGNYGYTF.